Presented here are 9 T cell receptor beta chains from one specimen sequenced in a study of regulatory T cells in long-lasting Graves disease. Time point given: persistent/refractory GD, antithyroid drugs over 5 years with positive TRAb. The TCR library was made from RNA that had been extracted from PBMCs in TRIzol. CDR3-region Arm-PCR and iRepertoire HTBI primers produced the TCR beta libraries. One entry per CDR3 protein results from TCRdb running MiXCR on the multiplex PCR reads. The table records 360,000 or so distinct CDR3 sequences, roughly 23% of them present only once. Sequenced material: peripheral blood mononuclear cells (PBMCs), taken when the disease was refractory, from a patient treated with antithyroid drugs. These receptors came from a woman between 40 and 55 years old with Graves disease.

CDR3 loop: CASSLFVSGNDEQYF. The CDR3 nucleotides read TGTGCCAGCAGCTTGTTTGTTAGCGGGAACGACGAGCAGTACTTC. The V and J genes are TRBV5-5 and TRBJ2-7; 8 nucleotides agree with TRBD2. Unmatched junction bases numbered 8, after V lost 1 base and J lost 5 bases. The germline V gene has CDR1 SGHKS and CDR2 YYEKEE (reference sequence). CDR3 length: 15 amino acids.

As concerns this clonotype: A read error is possible here, since a much larger clone lies one base away. Since the CDR3 does not end with the conserved phenylalanine or tryptophan, this likely comes from a read error. This chain uses TRBV13 with TRBJ2-7; 8 nucleotides line up with TRBD2. After removal of 5 bases from V and 0 bases from J, the junction contained 3 bases not matched to a gene. Germline V CDR1 and CDR2: PRHDT, FYEKMQ (reference sequence). This CDR3 comprises 14 residues. In nucleotides, the CDR3 is TGTGCCAGCAGCCGCGGACTAGCCTCCTACGAGCAGTACTCC. Its translation is CASSRGLASYEQYS.

In this sample, this clonotype turned up many times. The rearrangement joins TRBV9 to TRBJ2-7; 9 bases line up with TRBD1. V shed 1 base and J 5 bases; nucleotides not matched to a gene: 4. The CDR3 runs to 14 residues. The V gene's germline CDR1 is SGDLS and CDR2 YYNGEE. This CDR3 is CASSVWDRDHEQYF. CDR3 nucleotide sequence: TGTGCCAGCAGCGTATGGGACAGGGACCACGAGCAGTACTTC.

Only a few counts were recorded for this clonotype. The chain recombines TRBV7-8 with TRBJ2-7; TRBD1 matches 8 bases. This CDR3 has 13 residues. Per the germline V gene, CDR1 is SGHVS and CDR2 is FQNEAQ. J lost 9 bases, V lost 1 base, and 5 bases had no gene match. The DNA for the CDR3 is TGTGCCAGCAGCTTAGACAGGGGGTACCGGCAGTACTTC. It codes for CASSLDRGYRQYF.

This clonotype has at least ten counts. The V and J genes are TRBV12-3 or TRBV12-4 and TRBJ2-5; maybe TRBD2 (5 bases). This CDR3 is 13 amino acids long. V dropped 6 bases and J dropped 5 bases, with 13 bases sitting between them. CDR3 bases: TGTGCCAGCAGGGCACTAGTAGGGGAGACCCAGTACTTC. Translation gives CASRALVGETQYF.

This clonotype appeared many times. CDR3: CSVQTAWREGRETQYF. Written as DNA, the CDR3 is TGCAGTGTTCAGACGGCGTGGCGGGAGGGCCGGGAGACCCAGTACTTC. The chain uses TRBV20-1 and TRBJ2-5; 9 nucleotides agree with TRBD2. The CDR3 sequence is 16 residues long. V shed 7 bases, J shed 5 bases, and the junction held 17 bases outside the gene matches. Germline loops: CDR1 DFQATT, CDR2 SNEGSKA (reference sequence).

This clonotype has just a few counts. The rearrangement joins TRBV29-1 to TRBJ2-2; no firm D call. Per the germline V gene, CDR1 is SQVTM and CDR2 is ANQGSEA. The CDR3 is 13 residues long. V lost 2 bases, J lost 7 bases, and 11 bases lay in between. The CDR3 sequence: CSVERVQNGELFF. The CDR3 DNA reads TGCAGCGTTGAAAGGGTGCAGAACGGGGAGCTGTTTTTT.

This clonotype has a count of ten or more. The CDR3, as DNA: TGTGCCAGCAGTCGGACAGGGACCGAGCAGTACTTC. Amino acids: CASSRTGTEQYF. J is TRBJ2-7 and V is TRBV12-3 or TRBV12-4, with 8 positions matching TRBD1. Trimming removed 5 bases from V and 6 bases from J; junction bases left unmatched: 3. The CDR3 sequence is 12 residues long.

This chain joins TRBV7-8 and TRBJ2-7, with a possible D match to TRBD1 (5 bases). CDR3 length equals 13 residues. Germline V gene data show CDR1 as SGHVS and CDR2 as FQNEAQ. Deletions cut 3 bases from V and 7 bases from J, with 13 bases between. CDR3 nucleotide sequence: TGTGCCAGCAGCTTTAATCAGGGAAGTGAGCAGTACTTC. It encodes CASSFNQGSEQYF.